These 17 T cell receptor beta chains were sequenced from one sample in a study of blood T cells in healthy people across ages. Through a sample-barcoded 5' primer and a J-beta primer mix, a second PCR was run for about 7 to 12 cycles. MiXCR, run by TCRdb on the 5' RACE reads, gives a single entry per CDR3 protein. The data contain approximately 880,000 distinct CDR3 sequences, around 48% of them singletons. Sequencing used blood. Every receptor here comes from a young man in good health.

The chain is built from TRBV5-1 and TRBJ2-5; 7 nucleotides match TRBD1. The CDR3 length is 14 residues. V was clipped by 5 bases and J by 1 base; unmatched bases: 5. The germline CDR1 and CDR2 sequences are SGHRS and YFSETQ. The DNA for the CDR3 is TGCGCCAGCAGGTCGGACAGGTCCCAAGAGACCCAGTACTTC. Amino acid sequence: CASRSDRSQETQYF.

The CDR3 sequence is CASSQDIVGTGATTYSPLHF. Here the CDR3 DNA reads TGCGCCAGCAGCCAGGACATTGTGGGGACAGGGGCCACGACGTATTCACCCCTCCACTTT. The V gene is TRBV4-3, the J gene TRBJ1-6; TRBD1 agrees at 10 bases. Germline CDR1 reads LGHNA; CDR2 reads YSLEER. Germline trimming cut 3 bases from V and 8 bases from J; bases unmatched to any gene: 19. This CDR3 has 20 amino acids.

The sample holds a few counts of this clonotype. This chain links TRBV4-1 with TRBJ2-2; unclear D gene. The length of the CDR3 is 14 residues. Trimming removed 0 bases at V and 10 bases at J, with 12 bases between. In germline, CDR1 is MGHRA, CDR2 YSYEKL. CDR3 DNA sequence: TGCGCCAGCAGCCAAGATCACGGTTTACTGGAGCTGTTTTTT. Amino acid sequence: CASSQDHGLLELFF.

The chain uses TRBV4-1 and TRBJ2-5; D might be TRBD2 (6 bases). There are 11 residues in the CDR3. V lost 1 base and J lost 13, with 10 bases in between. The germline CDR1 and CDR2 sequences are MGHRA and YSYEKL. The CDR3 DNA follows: TGCGCCAGCAGCCAAGGCCGGGACTTGTACTTC. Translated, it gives CASSQGRDLYF.

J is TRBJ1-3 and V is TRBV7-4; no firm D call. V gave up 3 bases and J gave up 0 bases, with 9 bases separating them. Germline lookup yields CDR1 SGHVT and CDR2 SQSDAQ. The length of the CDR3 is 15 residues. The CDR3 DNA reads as TGTGCCAGCAGCTTTGACAACGCCTCTGGAAACACCATATATTTT. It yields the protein CASSFDNASGNTIYF.

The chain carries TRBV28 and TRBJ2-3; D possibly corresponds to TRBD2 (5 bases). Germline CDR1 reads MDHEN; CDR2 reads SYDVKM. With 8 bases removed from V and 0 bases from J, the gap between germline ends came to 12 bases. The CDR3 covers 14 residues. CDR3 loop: CASGTRSSTDTQYF. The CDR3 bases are TGTGCCAGCGGAACTAGGTCTAGCACAGATACGCAGTATTTT.

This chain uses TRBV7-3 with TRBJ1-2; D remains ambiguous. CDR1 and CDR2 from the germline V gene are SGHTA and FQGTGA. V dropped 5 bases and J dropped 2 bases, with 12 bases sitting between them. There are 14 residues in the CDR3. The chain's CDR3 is CASSAGLPNYGYTF. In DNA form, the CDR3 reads TGTGCCAGCAGCGCTGGACTGCCGAACTATGGCTACACCTTC.

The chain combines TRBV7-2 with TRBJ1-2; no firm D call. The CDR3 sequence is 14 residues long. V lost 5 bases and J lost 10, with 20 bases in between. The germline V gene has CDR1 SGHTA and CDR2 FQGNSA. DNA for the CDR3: TGTGCCAGCAGCCCTGGATCGACTAACCCTGTCTACACCTTC. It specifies CASSPGSTNPVYTF.

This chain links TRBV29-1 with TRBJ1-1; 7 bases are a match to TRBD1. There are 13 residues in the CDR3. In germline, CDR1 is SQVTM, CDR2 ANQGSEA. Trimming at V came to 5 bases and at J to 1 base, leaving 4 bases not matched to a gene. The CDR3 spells CSVRRDRNTEAFF. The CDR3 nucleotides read TGCAGCGTTCGACGGGACAGGAACACTGAAGCTTTCTTT.

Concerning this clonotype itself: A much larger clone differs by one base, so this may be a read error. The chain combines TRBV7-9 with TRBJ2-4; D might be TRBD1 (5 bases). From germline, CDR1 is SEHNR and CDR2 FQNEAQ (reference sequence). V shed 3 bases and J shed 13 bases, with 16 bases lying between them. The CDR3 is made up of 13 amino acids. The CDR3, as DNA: TGTGCCAGCAGCTTTACCAGGGCGGTTGAGCAGTACTTC. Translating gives CASSFTRAVEQYF.

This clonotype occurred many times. Here the CDR3 DNA reads TGTGCCAGCAGCTTAGTCAGTCGGAGAGCTGAAGCTTTCTTT. Translation: CASSLVSRRAEAFF. The chain links TRBV11-1 to TRBJ1-1, with D uncertain. Trimming took off 1 base at V and 6 bases at J, with 12 bases between the two ends. From germline, CDR1 is SGHAT and CDR2 FQDESV (reference sequence). The CDR3 length is 14 residues.

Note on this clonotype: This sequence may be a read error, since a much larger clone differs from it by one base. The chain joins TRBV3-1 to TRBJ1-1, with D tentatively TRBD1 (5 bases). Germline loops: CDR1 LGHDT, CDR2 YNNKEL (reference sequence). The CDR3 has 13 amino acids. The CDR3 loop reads CVSSQGAALEAFF. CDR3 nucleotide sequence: TGTGTCAGCAGCCAAGGGGCAGCCCTTGAAGCTTTCTTT.

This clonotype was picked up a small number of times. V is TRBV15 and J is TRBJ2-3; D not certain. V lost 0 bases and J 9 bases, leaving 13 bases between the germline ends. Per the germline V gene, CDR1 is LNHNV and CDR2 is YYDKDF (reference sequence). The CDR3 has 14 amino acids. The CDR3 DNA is TGTGCCACCAGCAGAGATCCAAGCCCTTCGACGCAGTATTTT. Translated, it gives CATSRDPSPSTQYF. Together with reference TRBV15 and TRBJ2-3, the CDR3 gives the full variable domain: DAMVIQNPRYQVTQFGKPVTLSCSQTLNHNVMYWYQQKSSQAPKLLFHYYDKDFNNEADTPDNFQSRRPNTSFCFLDIRSPGLGDTAMYLCATSRDPSPSTQYFGPGTRLTVL.

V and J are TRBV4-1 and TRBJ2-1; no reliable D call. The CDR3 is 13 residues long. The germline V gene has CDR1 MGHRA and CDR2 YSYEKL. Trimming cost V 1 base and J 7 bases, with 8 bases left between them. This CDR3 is CASSQVDVNEQFF. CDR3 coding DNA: TGCGCCAGCAGCCAAGTCGACGTGAATGAGCAGTTCTTC.

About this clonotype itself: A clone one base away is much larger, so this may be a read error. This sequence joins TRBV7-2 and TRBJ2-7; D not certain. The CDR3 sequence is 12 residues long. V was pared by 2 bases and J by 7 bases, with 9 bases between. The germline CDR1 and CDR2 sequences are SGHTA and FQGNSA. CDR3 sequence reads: CASSLFRWEQYF. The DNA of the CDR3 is TGTGCCAGCAGCTTATTTAGGTGGGAGCAGTACTTC.

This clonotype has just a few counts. The CDR3: CATSRDKANEKLFF. The CDR3, as DNA: TGTGCCACCAGCAGGGATAAGGCTAATGAAAAACTGTTTTTT. The rearrangement links TRBV15 to TRBJ1-4; no definite D call. CDR1 LNHNV and CDR2 YYDKDF come from the germline V gene (reference sequence). Trimming stripped 3 bases from V and 3 bases from J, with 8 bases between. The CDR3 loop spans 14 amino acids.

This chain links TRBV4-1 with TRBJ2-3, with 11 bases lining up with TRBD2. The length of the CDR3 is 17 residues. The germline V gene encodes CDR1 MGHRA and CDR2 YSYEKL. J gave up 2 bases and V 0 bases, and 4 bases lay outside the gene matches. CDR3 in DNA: TGCGCCAGCAGCCAAGACGAACTAGCGGGGGACACAGATACGCAGTATTTT. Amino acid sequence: CASSQDELAGDTDTQYF.